The sample holds a few counts of the clone carrying this T cell receptor beta chain. Its antigen is unknown. The source of the sample is a study of blood T cells in healthy people across ages. Using a J-beta primer mix together with a sample-barcoded 5' primer, a second PCR was run for roughly 6 to 12 cycles. TCRdb ran MiXCR on the 5' RACE reads and lists one entry per CDR3 protein. This sample has hundreds of thousands of distinct CDR3 sequences; approximately 25% occur once, and the top ten carry roughly a tenth. Study results and caveats: Unknown CMV status may confound age-related changes in expanded clones.

Per germline, CDR1 PRHDT and CDR2 FYEKMQ (reference sequence). The length of the CDR3 is 15 residues. The sample was also reused in another study, on T cells of mothers and their children.

The chain has TRBV13 and TRBJ2-5; D tentatively reads TRBD1 or TRBD2 (5 bases each). TRBJ2-7 explains the end of the DNA better; the J call may be wrong. The clonotype comes from a boy younger than 18 in good health. The sample taken for sequencing was blood. In nucleotides, the CDR3 is TGTGCCAGCAGCCCCCGGACTGAGGGGAGCTACGAGCAGTACTTC. Translation: CASSPRTEGSYEQYF.